The 17 T cell receptor beta chains given below trace back to one sample, sequenced in a study of cytomegalovirus exposure and HLA in healthy donors. Primers for the PCR totalled 60 Vbeta and 13 Jbeta. Sequencing used immunoSEQ multiplex PCR; TCRdb keeps in-frame clones, though not all of them. The repertoire includes around 150,000 clones, approximately 80% of them detected once, and 2% to 2.5% sits in the top ten. The specimen sequenced was PBMCs. The receptors stem from a man between 45 and 60 years old in good health and CMV-seropositive.

The chain is built from TRBV9 and TRBJ2-5, with unresolved D. Germline-derived CDR1 and CDR2 are SGDLS and YYNGEE. The CDR3 is 15 amino acids. Trimming pared 4 bases from V and 1 base from J, leaving 14 bases between. In nucleotides, the CDR3 is TGTGCCAGCAGCCCCCGAACGGAGCCCCAAGAGACCCAGTACTTC. As protein: CASSPRTEPQETQYF.

The chain is built from TRBV7-2 and TRBJ1-1; D is unresolved. Between the trimmed V and J ends, which lost 1 base and 0 bases, there was a span of 9 bases. The CDR3 contains 15 residues. Germline values: CDR1 SGHTA, CDR2 FQGNSA. CDR3: CASSLGSTMNTEAFF. The CDR3 bases are TGTGCCAGCAGCTTAGGAAGCACCATGAACACTGAAGCTTTCTTT.

The gene calls are TRBV2 and TRBJ2-1; TRBD1 might be the D (6 bases). Germline CDR1 reads SNHLY; CDR2 reads FYNNEI. V lost 0 bases and J lost 7, with 10 bases in between. The CDR3 totals 14 residues. As DNA, the CDR3 is TGTGCCAGCAGTGAAGCTAGGCAGGGGAATGAGCAGTTCTTC. Amino acids: CASSEARQGNEQFF.

V gene TRBV30 combines with J gene TRBJ1-1; weak D call: TRBD1 (5 bases). This CDR3 has 10 amino acids. The germline V and J ends were trimmed by 3 bases and 7 bases, with 6 bases remaining between them. Germline CDR1 and CDR2: GTSNPN and SVGIG (reference sequence). In DNA form, the CDR3 reads TGTGCCTGGAGGGACATTGAAGCTTTCTTT. Translation gives CAWRDIEAFF.

This chain links TRBV12-5 with TRBJ2-1; a weak D match, TRBD2 (6 bases). CDR1 LGHNT and CDR2 FRNRAP come from the germline V gene. Trimming left V 6 bases short and J 4 bases short, with 10 bases between. The CDR3 is made up of 13 amino acids. The CDR3 sequence: CASGSRGYNEQFF. Written as DNA, the CDR3 is TGTGCTAGTGGCTCCCGGGGGTACAATGAGCAGTTCTTC.

The chain couples TRBV9 to TRBJ2-1; the D gene is possibly TRBD2 (7 bases). CDR3 length: 15 residues. The V gene's germline CDR1 is SGDLS and CDR2 YYNGEE. Trimming stripped 0 bases from V and 7 bases from J, with 14 bases between. CDR3 residues: CASSVEGGISNEQFF. The CDR3 DNA follows: TGTGCCAGCAGCGTAGAGGGGGGGATTAGTAATGAGCAGTTCTTC. Full variable domain (rest looked up from reference TRBV9 and TRBJ2-1): DSGVTQTPKHLITATGQRVTLRCSPRSGDLSVYWYQQSLDQGLQFLIQYYNGEERAKGNILERFSAQQFPDLHSELNLSSLELGDSALYFCASSVEGGISNEQFFGPGTRLTVL.

The chain carries TRBV7-2 and TRBJ2-7, with 15 bases lining up with TRBD2. The CDR3 loop spans 17 amino acids. The V gene's germline CDR1 is SGHTA and CDR2 FQGNSA. V dropped 3 bases and J dropped 2; count of bases not matched to a gene: 5. The CDR3 DNA reads as TGTGCCAGCAGCTTCGGACTAGCGGGGGGGCTGACCTACGAGCAGTACTTC. Protein sequence: CASSFGLAGGLTYEQYF.

This clone was seen a handful of times. The rearrangement joins TRBV5-4 to TRBJ1-4, with TRBD1 identical over 8 bases. This CDR3 has 14 residues. Germline CDR1 and CDR2: SGHNT and YYREEE (reference sequence). Trimming removed 0 bases from V and 5 bases from J; junction bases left unmatched: 0. DNA of the CDR3: TGTGCCAGCAGCTTGGACAGGGGGAATGAAAAACTGTTTTTT. It is translated as CASSLDRGNEKLFF.

The genes are TRBV30 and TRBJ1-1; 9 bases match TRBD1. The V segment lost 4 bases and the J segment 1 base; nucleotides outside the gene matches: 4. Germline CDR1 GTSNPN, CDR2 SVGIG (reference sequence). CDR3 length: 14 amino acids. CDR3 sequence reads: CAWTTGGGNTEAFF. DNA for the CDR3: TGTGCCTGGACGACAGGGGGTGGGAACACTGAAGCTTTCTTT.

The chain recombines TRBV18 with TRBJ2-7; TRBD1 aligns across 7 bases. The germline V gene encodes CDR1 KGHSH and CDR2 LQKENI. This CDR3 contains 14 residues. V gave up 3 bases and J gave up 3 bases; unmatched junction bases: 5. DNA for the CDR3: TGTGCCAGCTCACCCAGTTGGGACAGCTACGAGCAGTACTTC. Its protein product is CASSPSWDSYEQYF.

This clone was counted a few times. This chain uses TRBV20-1 with TRBJ1-1; D remains unclear. V shed 0 bases and J shed 9 bases, with 8 bases lying between them. The CDR3 extends over 11 amino acids. CDR1 DFQATT and CDR2 SNEGSKA come from the germline V gene (reference sequence). CDR3 loop: CSAREYNKAFF. The DNA of the CDR3 is TGCAGTGCTAGAGAGTATAACAAAGCTTTCTTT.

The table lists this clone with a count of one. The chain uses TRBV10-2 and TRBJ2-5, with D perhaps TRBD2 (6 bases). The tail of the sequence fits TRBJ2-7 better, so the J call may be wrong. The CDR3 has 15 amino acids. Germline lookup yields CDR1 WSHSY and CDR2 SAAADI. The CDR3 loop reads CASSAGLSSSYEQYF. In DNA form, the CDR3 reads TGCGCCAGCAGCGCGGGACTCTCAAGCTCCTACGAGCAGTACTTC.

V usage is TRBV14 and J usage is TRBJ2-1, with D uncertain. Germline V gene lookup returns CDR1 SGHDN and CDR2 FVKESK. CDR3 size: 13 residues. The V gene lost 3 bases and the J gene lost 4 bases, with 7 bases spanning the gap. This CDR3 is CASSQALYNEQFF. DNA of the CDR3: TGTGCCAGCAGCCAGGCTCTTTACAATGAGCAGTTCTTC.

A few counts support this clone. The genes are TRBV2 and TRBJ2-5, with 9 bases matching TRBD2. The ends lost 2 bases at V and 1 base at J; junction bases unmatched: 5. Looked up from germline, CDR1 is SNHLY and CDR2 is FYNNEI. CDR3 length: 16 residues. This CDR3 reads CASSESIAGAQETQYF. In DNA form, the CDR3 reads TGTGCCAGCAGTGAATCCATAGCGGGGGCCCAAGAGACCCAGTACTTC.

This sequence joins TRBV4-2 and TRBJ2-1; TRBD2 matches at 11 bases. Germline loops: CDR1 LGHNA, CDR2 YNFKEQ. The CDR3 sequence is 18 residues long. V was pared by 0 bases and J by 8 bases, with 12 bases of the junction left unmatched. CDR3 residues: CASSQEALAGGLRHEQFF. Written as DNA, the CDR3 is TGTGCCAGCAGCCAAGAGGCGCTAGCGGGGGGCTTAAGGCATGAGCAGTTCTTC.

This rearrangement joins TRBV28 to TRBJ1-3, with D uncertain. V was shortened by 5 bases and J by 4 bases, with 12 bases between the two germline ends. The CDR3 is 14 residues long. Germline V gives CDR1 MDHEN, CDR2 SYDVKM. CDR3 nucleotides: TGTGCCAGCAGTCTCCCCAGTCTCGGAAACACCATATATTTT. Translated: CASSLPSLGNTIYF.

The rearrangement uses TRBV11-3 and TRBJ2-3, with 10 nucleotides matching TRBD2. With V trimmed by 5 bases and J by 0 bases, 2 bases remained unmatched. The CDR3 spans 15 residues. From germline, CDR1 is SGHNT and CDR2 YENEEA. The chain's CDR3 is CASSPSGGSTDTQYF. The CDR3 DNA reads TGTGCCAGCAGCCCTAGCGGGGGAAGCACAGATACGCAGTATTTT. The full variable domain, rest sourced from reference TRBV11-3 and TRBJ2-3, is EAGVVQSPRYKIIEKKQPVAFWCNPISGHNTLYWYLQNLGQGPELLIRYENEEAVDDSQLPKDRFSAERLKGVDSTLKIQPAELGDSAVYLCASSPSGGSTDTQYFGPGTRLTVL.